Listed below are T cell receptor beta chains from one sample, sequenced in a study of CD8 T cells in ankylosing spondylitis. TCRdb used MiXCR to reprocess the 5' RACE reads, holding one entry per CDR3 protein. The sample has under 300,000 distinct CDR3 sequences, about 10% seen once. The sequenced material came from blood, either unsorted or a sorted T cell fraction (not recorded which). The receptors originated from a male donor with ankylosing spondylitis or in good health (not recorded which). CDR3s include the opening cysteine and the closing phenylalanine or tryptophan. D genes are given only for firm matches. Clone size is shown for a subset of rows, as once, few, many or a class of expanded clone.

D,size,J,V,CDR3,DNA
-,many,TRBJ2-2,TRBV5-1,CASSRSTNTGELFF,TGCGCCAGCAGCAGGTCGACGAACACCGGGGAGCTGTTTTTT
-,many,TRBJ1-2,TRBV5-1,CASSRDLSVKANYGYTF,TGCGCCAGCAGCAGGGACCTCTCGGTTAAAGCTAACTATGGCTACACCTTC
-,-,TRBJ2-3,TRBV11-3,CASSQRSDTQYF,TGTGCCAGCAGCCAACGGTCAGATACGCAGTATTTT
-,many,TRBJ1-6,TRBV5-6,CASSLSGLGSPLHF,TGTGCCAGCAGCTTGTCAGGGTTGGGCTCACCCCTCCACTTT
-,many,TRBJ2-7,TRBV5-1,CASSWGEQGGEQYF,TGCGCCAGCAGCTGGGGGGAACAGGGCGGCGAGCAGTACTTC
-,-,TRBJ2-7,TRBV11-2,CASKGSTNYEQYF,TGTGCCAGCAAGGGGTCAACCAACTACGAGCAGTACTTC
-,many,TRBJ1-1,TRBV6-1,CASRPPGDYAEAFF,TGTGCCAGCAGACCCCCAGGGGATTACGCTGAAGCTTTCTTT
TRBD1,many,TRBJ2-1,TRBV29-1,CSVKPGQLAEQFF,TGCAGCGTCAAACCGGGACAGCTCGCAGAGCAGTTCTTC
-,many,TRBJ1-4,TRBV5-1,CASSLRQALNEKLFF,TGCGCCAGCAGCTTGAGACAGGCGTTAAATGAAAAACTGTTTTTT
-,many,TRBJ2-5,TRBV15,CATSRDRWEETQYF,TGTGCCACCAGCAGAGATCGATGGGAAGAGACCCAGTACTTC
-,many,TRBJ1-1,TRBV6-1,CASNPGAELNTEAFF,TGTGCCAGCAACCCAGGGGCTGAATTGAACACTGAAGCTTTCTTT
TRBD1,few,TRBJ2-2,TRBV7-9,CASSSGTGSDTGELFF,TGTGCCAGCAGCTCCGGGACAGGGTCGGACACCGGGGAGCTGTTTTTT
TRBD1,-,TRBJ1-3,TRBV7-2,CASSQRTGSGNTIYF,TGTGCCAGCAGCCAAAGGACAGGGTCTGGAAACACCATATATTTT
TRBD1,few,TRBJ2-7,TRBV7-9,CASSFGTADYEQYF,TGTGCCAGCAGCTTCGGGACAGCCGACTACGAGCAGTACTTC
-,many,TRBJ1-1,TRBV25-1,CASRKGRRQNTEAFF,TGTGCCAGCAGGAAAGGCCGCAGACAGAACACTGAAGCTTTCTTT
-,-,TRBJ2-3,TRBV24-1,CATSRSSGKSDTQYF,TGTGCCACCAGTCGTTCGTCAGGGAAATCAGATACGCAGTATTTT
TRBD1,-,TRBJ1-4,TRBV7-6,CASSVTGPNEKLFF,TGTGCCAGCAGCGTGACAGGGCCTAATGAAAAACTGTTTTTT
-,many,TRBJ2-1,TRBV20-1,CSAKKPGHNEQFF,TGCAGTGCTAAAAAACCCGGCCACAATGAGCAGTTCTTC
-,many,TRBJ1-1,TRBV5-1,CASSLTKMNTEAFF,TGCGCCAGCAGCTTGACAAAAATGAACACTGAAGCTTTCTTT
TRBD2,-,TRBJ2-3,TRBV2,CASSEVIAGVRYTQYF,TGTGCCAGCAGTGAGGTCATAGCGGGGGTTCGTTATACGCAGTATTTT
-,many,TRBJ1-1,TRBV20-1,CSARVNLGQPQVAFF,TGCAGTGCTAGAGTTAATCTGGGCCAACCTCAGGTAGCTTTCTTT
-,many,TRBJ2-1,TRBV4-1,CASSHSVGAREQFF,TGCGCCAGCAGCCACTCAGTAGGGGCCCGTGAGCAGTTCTTC
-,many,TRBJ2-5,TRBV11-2,CASSPGWKETQYF,TGTGCCAGCAGCCCTGGCTGGAAAGAGACCCAGTACTTC
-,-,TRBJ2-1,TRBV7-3,CASSLTGGYNEQFF,TGTGCCAGCAGCTTAACTGGGGGGTACAATGAGCAGTTCTTC
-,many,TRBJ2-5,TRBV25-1,CASSEFRRRNQETQYF,TGTGCCAGCAGTGAATTCCGACGGAGGAACCAAGAGACCCAGTACTTC
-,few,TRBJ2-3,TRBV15,CATSRGTSSDTQYF,TGTGCCACCAGCAGAGGAACTAGCAGCGATACGCAGTATTTT
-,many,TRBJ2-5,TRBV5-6,CASSPDIFEETQYF,TGTGCCAGCAGTCCCGACATTTTTGAAGAGACCCAGTACTTC
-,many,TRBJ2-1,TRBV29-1,CSVARAGFHNEQFF,TGCAGCGTTGCCCGCGCGGGGTTCCACAATGAGCAGTTCTTC
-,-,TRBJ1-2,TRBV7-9,CASSKDAPFGGYTF,TGTGCCAGCAGCAAAGACGCTCCTTTCGGTGGCTACACCTTC
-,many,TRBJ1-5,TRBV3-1,CASSQDSLGGSNQPQHF,TGTGCCAGCAGCCAAGATAGTTTGGGCGGTAGCAATCAGCCCCAGCATTTT
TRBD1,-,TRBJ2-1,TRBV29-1,CSTSSRQGNEQFF,TGCAGCACTTCCTCTCGACAGGGTAATGAGCAGTTCTTC
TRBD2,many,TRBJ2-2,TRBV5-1,CASSFVFGGENTGELFF,TGCGCCAGCAGCTTCGTTTTCGGGGGGGAGAACACCGGGGAGCTGTTTTTT